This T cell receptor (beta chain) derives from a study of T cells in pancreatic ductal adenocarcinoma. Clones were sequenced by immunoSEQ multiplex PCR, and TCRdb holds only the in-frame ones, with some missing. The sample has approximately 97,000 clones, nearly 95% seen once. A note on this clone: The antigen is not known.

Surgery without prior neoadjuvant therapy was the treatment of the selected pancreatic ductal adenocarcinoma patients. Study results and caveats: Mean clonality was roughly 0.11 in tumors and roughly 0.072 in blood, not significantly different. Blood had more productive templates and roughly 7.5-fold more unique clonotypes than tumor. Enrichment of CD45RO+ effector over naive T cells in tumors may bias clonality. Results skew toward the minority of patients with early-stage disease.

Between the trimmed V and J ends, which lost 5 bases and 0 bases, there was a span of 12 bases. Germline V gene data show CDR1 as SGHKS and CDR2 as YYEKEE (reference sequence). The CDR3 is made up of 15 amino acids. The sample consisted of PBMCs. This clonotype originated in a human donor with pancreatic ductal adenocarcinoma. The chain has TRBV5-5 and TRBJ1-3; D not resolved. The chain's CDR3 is CASSRELRSGNTIYF. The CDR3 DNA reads TGTGCCAGCAGTAGGGAGCTGCGCTCTGGAAACACCATATATTTT.